One and the same sample provided the 27 T cell receptor beta chains below, sequenced in a study of T cell responses to AZD1222 COVID-19 vaccine. TCRdb's table, derived via immunoSEQ multiplex PCR, lists solely in-frame clones and lacks some. The data contain 130,000 to 150,000 clones, approximately 92% of them singletons. The sample consisted of peripheral blood, taken on day 0 of AZD1222 vaccination. These receptors were collected from an adult in good health.

This rearrangement joins TRBV3-1 (or the pseudogene TRBV3-2) to TRBJ1-3; 7 bases line up with TRBD1. The CDR3 covers 15 residues. The trim removed 4 bases at V and 7 bases at J, leaving 10 bases unmatched. Germline loops: CDR1 LGHDT, CDR2 YNNKEL (reference sequence). The CDR3 sequence: CASSLRWQGVNTIYF. The CDR3 region has the DNA TGTGCCAGCAGCCTTCGTTGGCAGGGGGTGAACACCATATATTTT.

This rearrangement joins TRBV11-2 to TRBJ2-2; D perhaps matches TRBD2 (6 bases). Germline V gene lookup returns CDR1 SGHAT and CDR2 FQNNGV. The CDR3 loop spans 14 amino acids. Trimming left V 5 bases short and J 2 bases short, with 9 bases between. The CDR3 reads CASSRDSNTGELFF. The CDR3 DNA reads TGTGCCAGCAGCCGGGACTCCAACACCGGGGAGCTGTTTTTT.

This clone occurred once. The V gene is TRBV6-5, the J gene TRBJ1-2, with TRBD1 identical over 8 bases. The CDR3 is made up of 15 amino acids. The ends lost 5 bases at V and 4 bases at J; junction bases unmatched: 9. CDR1 is MNHEY and CDR2 is SVGAGI in the germline V gene. The chain's CDR3 is CASSIRQGNGYGYTF. DNA of the CDR3: TGTGCCAGCAGTATCCGACAGGGGAACGGCTATGGCTACACCTTC.

The chain combines TRBV15 with TRBJ1-1; possibly TRBD1 for D (5 bases). This CDR3 spans 15 amino acids. Germline V CDR1 and CDR2: LNHNV, YYDKDF (reference sequence). V was trimmed by 4 bases and J by 5 bases, leaving 17 bases between them. The CDR3: CATSKLQGGGTEAFF. CDR3 DNA sequence: TGTGCCACCAGCAAACTTCAGGGCGGGGGGACTGAAGCTTTCTTT.

In this sample, this clone turned up once. The rearrangement uses TRBV6-1 and TRBJ1-4; D is undetermined. This CDR3 has 16 residues. V gave up 2 bases and J gave up 2 bases, with 12 bases separating them. Germline loops: CDR1 MNHNS, CDR2 SASEGT. CDR3 sequence reads: CASSELARSTNEKLFF. The CDR3 region has the DNA TGTGCCAGCAGTGAACTAGCACGTTCTACTAATGAAAAACTGTTTTTT.

The CDR3 is CASSQDGSSNTEAFF. CDR3 nucleotide sequence: TGTGCCAGCAGCCAAGACGGCAGTTCGAACACTGAAGCTTTCTTT. V usage is TRBV7-2 and J usage is TRBJ1-1; unclear D gene. CDR3 size: 15 residues. V shed 5 bases and J shed 1 base, with 14 bases lying between them. Germline V gene lookup returns CDR1 SGHTA and CDR2 FQGNSA.

The chain uses TRBV18 and TRBJ1-5, with 9 bases fitting TRBD1. Germline CDR1 reads KGHSH; CDR2 reads LQKENI. With V trimmed by 3 bases and J by 0 bases, 6 bases remained unmatched. The CDR3 sequence is 17 residues long. Here the CDR3 reads CASSPMGQGNSNQPQHF. DNA for the CDR3: TGTGCCAGCTCACCCATGGGACAGGGCAATAGCAATCAGCCCCAGCATTTT.

The chain employs TRBV3-1 (or the pseudogene TRBV3-2) and TRBJ2-4; the match to TRBD2 covers 14 bases. The V and J ends lost 4 bases and 0 bases, in that order; junction bases with no gene match: 8. The CDR3 is 19 residues long. The germline CDR1 and CDR2 sequences are LGHDT and YNNKEL (reference sequence). In DNA form, the CDR3 reads TGTGCCAGCAGCCGTAGACTAGCGGGGGGGCCCCTAGCCAAAAACATTCAGTACTTC. Residues: CASSRRLAGGPLAKNIQYF.

The chain combines TRBV9 with TRBJ2-3; possible D gene TRBD2, 6 bases. The CDR3 covers 15 residues. Per germline, CDR1 SGDLS and CDR2 YYNGEE. V was clipped by 2 bases and J by 1 base, with 11 bases between them. CDR3 amino acids: CASSVRLGGTDTQYF. The CDR3 coding sequence is TGTGCCAGCAGCGTGCGACTAGGGGGCACAGATACGCAGTATTTT.

This rearrangement joins TRBV4-2 to TRBJ1-1, with D uncertain. Trimming took off 0 bases at V and 7 bases at J, with 9 bases between the two ends. Germline assignment: CDR1 LGHNA and CDR2 YNFKEQ. The CDR3 spans 13 residues. CDR3 region: CASSQDRGIEAFF. The CDR3 DNA reads as TGTGCCAGCAGCCAAGATCGAGGGATTGAAGCTTTCTTT.

The J gene is TRBJ1-2, the V gene TRBV27, with 7 bases aligning to TRBD1. CDR1 and CDR2 from the germline V gene are MNHEY and SMNVEV (reference sequence). Unmatched junction bases numbered 8, after V lost 5 bases and J lost 8 bases. The CDR3 is 13 residues long. The CDR3 reads CASSGDRVRGYTF. CDR3 bases: TGTGCCAGCAGTGGCGACAGGGTACGGGGCTACACCTTC.

The V gene is TRBV6-1, the J gene TRBJ2-5; TRBD2 matches 7 bases. Trimming at V came to 2 bases and at J to 5 bases, leaving 8 bases not matched to a gene. The CDR3 is 15 amino acids. Germline V lookup: CDR1 MNHNS, CDR2 SASEGT. The CDR3 sequence: CASSEPAGAGETQYF. The DNA of the CDR3 is TGTGCCAGCAGTGAACCGGCGGGAGCAGGGGAGACCCAGTACTTC.

The genes are TRBV20-1 and TRBJ1-1, with TRBD1 as a possible D gene (5 bases). V was shortened by 3 bases and J by 5 bases, with 22 bases between the two germline ends. CDR1 is DFQATT and CDR2 is SNEGSKA in the germline V gene (reference sequence). CDR3 size: 16 residues. CDR3 bases: TGCAGTGCTAGTGTTGGGCCAGGGAAGCAAGGGACTGAAGCTTTCTTT. It encodes CSASVGPGKQGTEAFF.

The chain uses TRBV27 and TRBJ1-1; 9 bases are shared with TRBD1. Germline V gene data show CDR1 as MNHEY and CDR2 as SMNVEV (reference sequence). The ends lost 0 bases at V and 2 bases at J; junction bases unmatched: 1. The CDR3 totals 15 residues. The CDR3 nucleotides are TGTGCCAGCAGTTTATCGACAGGGGGTAACACTGAAGCTTTCTTT. It is translated as CASSLSTGGNTEAFF.

The rearrangement joins TRBV12-3 or TRBV12-4 to TRBJ1-1, with unresolved D. V was cut by 7 bases and J by 1 base, with 10 bases left in between. The CDR3 covers 13 residues. The CDR3 DNA follows: TGTGCCAGCACGTGGAGTAGGAACACTGAAGCTTTCTTT. This encodes CASTWSRNTEAFF.

The chain links TRBV6-5 to TRBJ1-2; D is unresolved. Trimming stripped 5 bases from V and 0 bases from J, with 10 bases between. Germline V lookup: CDR1 MNHEY, CDR2 SVGAGI. This CDR3 spans 14 amino acids. Written as DNA, the CDR3 is TGTGCCAGCAGTCGGGGTTCCCCTAACTATGGCTACACCTTC. Protein product: CASSRGSPNYGYTF.

The chain has TRBV28 and TRBJ2-7; 7 positions match TRBD1. This CDR3 has 15 residues. The V gene's germline CDR1 is MDHEN and CDR2 SYDVKM. V was pared by 7 bases and J by 2 bases, with 11 bases of the junction left unmatched. In DNA, the CDR3 is TGTGCCAGCACAATAGGGGGCAGCCCAGCCTACGAGCAGTACTTC. Translation: CASTIGGSPAYEQYF.

The gene calls are TRBV7-9 and TRBJ1-5; 7 bases align to TRBD1. Per the germline V gene, CDR1 is SEHNR and CDR2 is FQNEAQ (reference sequence). CDR3 size: 12 residues. The J segment lost 8 bases and the V segment lost 2 bases, leaving 0 bases of the junction unmatched. The CDR3 loop reads CASSLQGEPQHF. CDR3 bases: TGTGCCAGCAGCTTACAGGGGGAGCCCCAGCATTTT.

This clone has more than one count but fewer than ten. The chain employs TRBV6-5 and TRBJ1-5; D is unclear. CDR1 and CDR2 from the germline V gene are MNHEY and SVGAGI. Trimming shortened V by 6 bases and J by 8 bases, and 14 bases separated the two germline ends. This CDR3 is built from 13 residues. CDR3 residues: CASRASSVEPQHF. DNA for the CDR3: TGTGCCAGCAGGGCCTCTTCGGTTGAGCCCCAGCATTTT.

This clone was seen a single time. The chain carries TRBV14 and TRBJ2-1, with a tentative D call TRBD1 (6 bases). V was trimmed by 3 bases and J by 2 bases, leaving 8 bases between them. Per germline, CDR1 SGHDN and CDR2 FVKESK. This CDR3 has 14 residues. The CDR3 region is CASSHRTAYNEQFF. The DNA of the CDR3 is TGTGCCAGCAGCCACCGGACAGCCTACAATGAGCAGTTCTTC.

This clone was observed a handful of times. The rearrangement uses TRBV2 and TRBJ1-2, with TRBD1 as a possible D gene (5 bases). Germline V CDR1 and CDR2: SNHLY, FYNNEI. The V gene lost 6 bases and the J gene lost 6 bases, with 14 bases spanning the gap. This CDR3 region has 13 residues. The DNA of the CDR3 is TGTGCCAGCAGCGTAGGTTGGGGGGATGGCTACACCTTC. This encodes CASSVGWGDGYTF. Full variable domain (remainder filled in from reference TRBV2 and TRBJ1-2): EPEVTQTPSHQVTQMGQEVILRCVPISNHLYFYWYRQILGQKVEFLVSFYNNEISEKSEIFDDQFSVERPDGSNFTLKIRSTKLEDSAMYFCASSVGWGDGYTFGSGTRLTVV.

The chain combines TRBV2 with TRBJ1-5; the match to TRBD1 covers 8 bases. CDR1 is SNHLY and CDR2 is FYNNEI in the germline V gene. The trim removed 4 bases at V and 1 base at J, leaving 3 bases unmatched. The length of the CDR3 is 15 residues. The CDR3 reads CASSGQGASNQPQHF. The CDR3 nucleotides read TGTGCCAGCAGTGGGCAGGGGGCAAGCAATCAGCCCCAGCATTTT.

The J gene is TRBJ1-5, the V gene TRBV3-1 (or the pseudogene TRBV3-2); no clear D. V lost 3 bases, J lost 8 bases, and 8 bases lay in between. From germline, CDR1 is LGHDT and CDR2 YNNKEL (reference sequence). The CDR3 consists of 12 residues. CDR3 protein: CASSHRGEPQHF. DNA of the CDR3: TGTGCCAGCAGCCATCGTGGTGAGCCCCAGCATTTT.

This clone was seen a few times. J is TRBJ1-2 and V is TRBV19; D uncertain. The V end was cut by 5 bases, the J end by 3 bases, with 13 bases between. Germline V gene data show CDR1 as LNHDA and CDR2 as SQIVND (reference sequence). This CDR3 contains 14 residues. For the CDR3, the DNA is TGTGCCAGTAGTGATATTACAAAATACTATGGCTACACCTTC. It is translated as CASSDITKYYGYTF. Complete variable domain (other parts from reference TRBV19 and TRBJ1-2): DGGITQSPKYLFRKEGQNVTLSCEQNLNHDAMYWYRQDPGQGLRLIYYSQIVNDFQKGDIAEGYSVSREKKESFPLTVTSAQKNPTAFYLCASSDITKYYGYTFGSGTRLTVV.

V usage is TRBV3-1 (or the pseudogene TRBV3-2) and J usage is TRBJ2-4; D could derive from TRBD1 or TRBD2 (5 bases each). The V gene's germline CDR1 is LGHDT and CDR2 YNNKEL (reference sequence). Trimming took off 3 bases at V and 9 bases at J, with 15 bases between the two ends. The CDR3 extends over 14 amino acids. The CDR3 DNA sequence: TGTGCCAGCAGCCACCGGGACGCAAGGGGCATTCAGTACTTC. It yields the protein CASSHRDARGIQYF.

The chain links TRBV27 to TRBJ1-2; 7 bases fit TRBD1. The V and J ends lost 10 bases and 0 bases, in that order; junction bases with no gene match: 5. Germline CDR1 reads MNHEY; CDR2 reads SMNVEV (reference sequence). The CDR3 loop spans 13 amino acids. CDR3: CATRQGTNYGYTF. The CDR3 region has the DNA TGTGCCACCCGACAGGGAACTAACTATGGCTACACCTTC.

The chain carries TRBV18 and TRBJ1-5; D might be TRBD1 (5 bases). The CDR3 is 13 residues long. The V end was cut by 6 bases, the J end by 6 bases, with 12 bases between. Germline CDR1 reads KGHSH; CDR2 reads LQKENI. The CDR3 protein is CASSGGIGQPQHF. The CDR3 DNA sequence: TGTGCCAGCTCTGGGGGGATCGGTCAGCCCCAGCATTTT.